These 31 T cell receptor beta chains came from one sample sequenced in a study of T cell responses to AZD1222 COVID-19 vaccine (dated by TCRdb to 2020 to 2022). Receptor amplification or capture employed the immunoSEQ multiplex PCR assay. In its TCRdb copy, this immuneACCESS table keeps in-frame sequences only and misses some clones. Where compared with another copy, unresolved V genes explain less than half of these, and the others have no known cause. For this sample there are 130,000 to 150,000 clones; about 90% appear just once. The ten largest account for roughly 2% of the sample. Reading the label with the study, this specimen's time point is: baseline before first vaccination. The sample here was peripheral blood, taken on day 0 of AZD1222 vaccination. Receptor source: an adult in good health.

This clone was counted a few times. The chain recombines TRBV4-1 with TRBJ2-3; possibly TRBD1 for D (6 bases). This CDR3 has 17 amino acids. The V gene lost 3 bases and the J gene lost 1 base, with 17 bases spanning the gap. Germline CDR1 and CDR2: MGHRA and YSYEKL. CDR3 sequence reads: CASSQEGGSIRTDTQYF. The CDR3 nucleotides are TGCGCCAGCAGCCAGGAAGGGGGAAGTATACGCACAGATACGCAGTATTTT.

Comment on this clone: Other DNA sequences in this specimen translate into the identical CDR3. J is TRBJ1-2 and V is TRBV7-9; no definite D call. V lost 1 base and J 3 bases, leaving 3 bases between the germline ends. Germline CDR1 and CDR2: SEHNR and FQNEAQ (reference sequence). CDR3 length equals 12 residues. The CDR3 nucleotides are TGTGCCAGCAGCTTAGTTGACTATGGCTACACCTTC. Its protein is CASSLVDYGYTF.

This chain connects TRBV4-2 to TRBJ2-7; D might be TRBD1 or TRBD2, each matching 5 bases. The germline V and J ends were trimmed by 0 bases and 1 base, with 16 bases remaining between them. The CDR3 loop spans 17 amino acids. Germline CDR1 reads LGHNA; CDR2 reads YNFKEQ. The CDR3 sequence: CASSQDRGLDWSYEQYF. CDR3 bases: TGTGCCAGCAGCCAAGATCGGGGCCTAGATTGGTCCTACGAGCAGTACTTC.

The chain recombines TRBV29-1 with TRBJ1-1, with D tentatively TRBD1 (6 bases). The CDR3 contains 13 residues. Germline CDR1 is SQVTM and CDR2 is ANQGSEA. Trimming shortened V by 7 bases and J by 1 base, and 13 bases separated the two germline ends. The CDR3 sequence: CSAPLDRNTEAFF. The CDR3 DNA reads TGCAGCGCTCCCTTGGACAGGAACACTGAAGCTTTCTTT.

This rearrangement joins TRBV10-2 to TRBJ1-5; no definite D call. The CDR3 has 17 residues. With 3 bases removed from V and 0 bases from J, the gap between germline ends came to 15 bases. Per the germline V gene, CDR1 is WSHSY and CDR2 is SAAADI. DNA of the CDR3: TGCGCCAGCAGTGACTTGGCTGCGCGGTATAGCAATCAGCCCCAGCATTTT. It yields the protein CASSDLAARYSNQPQHF.

The V gene is TRBV7-2, the J gene TRBJ1-1; D is ambiguous. The length of the CDR3 is 15 residues. Germline CDR1 reads SGHTA; CDR2 reads FQGNSA. V dropped 2 bases and J dropped 1 base, with 11 bases sitting between them. The CDR3 sequence is CASSLFPGGNTEAFF. CDR3 DNA sequence: TGTGCCAGCAGCTTATTTCCGGGAGGGAACACTGAAGCTTTCTTT.

V usage is TRBV4-2 and J usage is TRBJ1-1; TRBD1 might be the D (6 bases). Trimming pared 3 bases from V and 3 bases from J, leaving 8 bases between. The CDR3 runs 13 residues. CDR1 and CDR2 (germline): LGHNA, YNFKEQ. CDR3 residues: CASSQDSYTEAFF. CDR3 coding DNA: TGTGCCAGCAGCCAGGACAGCTACACTGAAGCTTTCTTT.

The V gene is TRBV7-2, the J gene TRBJ1-3; D is unclear. Germline CDR1 reads SGHTA; CDR2 reads FQGNSA. The CDR3 runs to 15 residues. The V and J ends lost 5 bases and 4 bases respectively, with 15 bases between them. As DNA, the CDR3 is TGTGCCAGCAGCGTGGAGGCCCAGCCCGGAAACACCATATATTTT. This codes for CASSVEAQPGNTIYF.

The rearrangement links TRBV28 to TRBJ2-7; 11 bases map to TRBD1. Trimming cost V 2 bases and J 3 bases; bases outside gene matches: 0. Germline lookup yields CDR1 MDHEN and CDR2 SYDVKM. This CDR3 spans 14 amino acids. This CDR3 is CASSLGTGGYEQYF. DNA of the CDR3: TGTGCCAGCAGTTTAGGGACAGGGGGCTACGAGCAGTACTTC.

The rearrangement links TRBV19 to TRBJ2-1; D call uncertain. The germline V gene encodes CDR1 LNHDA and CDR2 SQIVND (reference sequence). The V and J ends lost 0 bases and 12 bases respectively, with 18 bases between them. The CDR3 totals 15 residues. The CDR3 loop reads CASSIDRLCFIGQFF. In DNA form, the CDR3 reads TGTGCCAGTAGTATAGACAGGCTATGCTTTATTGGGCAGTTCTTC. Variable domain in full (rest from reference TRBV19 and TRBJ2-1): DGGITQSPKYLFRKEGQNVTLSCEQNLNHDAMYWYRQDPGQGLRLIYYSQIVNDFQKGDIAEGYSVSREKKESFPLTVTSAQKNPTAFYLCASSIDRLCFIGQFFGPGTRLTVL.

The V and J genes are TRBV6-2 or TRBV6-3 and TRBJ2-5, with D possibly being TRBD2 (5 bases). CDR1 is MNHEY, CDR2 SVGEGT, per germline. The CDR3 length is 14 residues. Trimming stripped 2 bases from V and 4 bases from J, with 11 bases between. The CDR3 nucleotides read TGTGCCAGCAGTTACGGCGGGCTAGTAGAGACCCAGTACTTC. It encodes CASSYGGLVETQYF.

The CDR3 loop reads CASVRDSSMEQYF. For the CDR3, the DNA is TGTGCCTCCGTACGGGACTCTTCGATGGAGCAGTACTTC. The V and J genes are TRBV7-2 and TRBJ2-7, with D possibly matching TRBD2 (6 bases). V lost 11 bases and J 7 bases, leaving 21 bases between the germline ends. There are 13 residues in the CDR3. Germline V lookup: CDR1 SGHTA, CDR2 FQGNSA.

This chain uses TRBV7-2 with TRBJ1-6, with D hard to call. V gave up 1 base and J gave up 6 bases, with 7 bases separating them. Germline V gene data show CDR1 as SGHTA and CDR2 as FQGNSA. There are 14 residues in the CDR3. CDR3: CASSLVRSNSPLHF. DNA for the CDR3: TGTGCCAGCAGCTTAGTCCGAAGTAATTCACCCCTCCACTTT.

The V call is TRBV19, the J call TRBJ2-7, with 7 bases fitting TRBD1. With 4 bases clipped from V and 0 bases from J, the junction kept 3 bases outside the gene matches. The CDR3 is 14 residues long. CDR1 LNHDA and CDR2 SQIVND come from the germline V gene (reference sequence). The DNA of the CDR3 is TGTGCCAGTAGTACACGGACAGGCTCCTACGAGCAGTACTTC. Translating gives CASSTRTGSYEQYF. Drawing the rest from reference TRBV19 and TRBJ2-7, the complete variable domain is DGGITQSPKYLFRKEGQNVTLSCEQNLNHDAMYWYRQDPGQGLRLIYYSQIVNDFQKGDIAEGYSVSREKKESFPLTVTSAQKNPTAFYLCASSTRTGSYEQYFGPGTRLTVT.

The V gene is TRBV5-6, the J gene TRBJ1-6, with D uncertain. Germline lookup yields CDR1 SGHDT and CDR2 YYEEEE. V dropped 3 bases and J dropped 10 bases, with 14 bases sitting between them. This CDR3 comprises 14 residues. The CDR3 DNA follows: TGTGCCAGCAGCTATATTTCCCAGCGGTCACCCCTCCACTTT. Translation gives CASSYISQRSPLHF.

This clone has a single count. V usage is TRBV7-9 and J usage is TRBJ1-5, with 11 nucleotides matching TRBD1. Germline V gene lookup returns CDR1 SEHNR and CDR2 FQNEAQ (reference sequence). CDR3 length: 14 residues. The junction had 4 bases not matched to a gene; V was cut back by 5 bases and J by 7 bases. This CDR3 reads CASSQGQGEQPQHF. The CDR3 nucleotides read TGTGCCAGCAGCCAGGGACAGGGGGAACAGCCCCAGCATTTT.

The chain carries TRBV18 and TRBJ1-5, with 9 positions matching TRBD1. This CDR3 region has 21 residues. CDR1 is KGHSH and CDR2 is LQKENI in the germline V gene. V lost 4 bases, J lost 0 bases, and 19 bases stayed unmatched. CDR3 nucleotides: TGTGCCAGCTCACTCCGATCCCCAGTGGACAGGGGTCTCTATAGCAATCAGCCCCAGCATTTT. This sequence encodes CASSLRSPVDRGLYSNQPQHF.

This chain connects TRBV27 to TRBJ2-5; no clear D. Germline V CDR1 and CDR2: MNHEY, SMNVEV (reference sequence). V was pared by 2 bases and J by 4 bases, with 8 bases between. The CDR3 length is 13 residues. The CDR3 sequence: CASSLVAGETQYF. The DNA of the CDR3 is TGTGCCAGCAGTTTAGTAGCCGGAGAGACCCAGTACTTC.

The J gene is TRBJ2-3, the V gene TRBV7-2; 9 bases fit TRBD2. CDR1 SGHTA and CDR2 FQGNSA come from the germline V gene. This CDR3 has 16 residues. V dropped 2 bases and J dropped 2; count of bases not matched to a gene: 5. The CDR3 is CASSLSSGENTDTQYF. The CDR3, as DNA: TGTGCCAGCAGCTTATCTAGCGGGGAGAACACAGATACGCAGTATTTT.

The chain links TRBV6-5 to TRBJ2-5; a possible D gene is TRBD2 (5 bases). This CDR3 comprises 13 residues. The germline V gene encodes CDR1 MNHEY and CDR2 SVGAGI. Trimming removed 1 base from V and 5 bases from J, with 8 bases in between. The CDR3 region is CASSYLGGETQYF. DNA of the CDR3: TGTGCCAGCAGTTACTTAGGCGGGGAGACCCAGTACTTC.

The chain uses TRBV4-3 and TRBJ1-5; D is undetermined. V lost 1 base to trimming and J lost 0 bases, with 7 bases between them. This CDR3 is built from 15 residues. Germline CDR1 is LGHNA and CDR2 is YSLEER. The CDR3 here is CASSQGTASNQPQHF. For the CDR3, the DNA is TGCGCCAGCAGCCAAGGGACGGCTAGCAATCAGCCCCAGCATTTT.

V is TRBV7-9 and J is TRBJ1-1; 7 positions agree with TRBD1. CDR1 is SEHNR and CDR2 is FQNEAQ in the germline V gene (reference sequence). V lost 1 base, J lost 5 bases, and 4 bases stayed unmatched. The CDR3 length is 14 residues. CDR3 DNA: TGTGCCAGCAGCTTAGTAGGGGGCGGAACTGAAGCTTTCTTT. As protein: CASSLVGGGTEAFF.

This clone appeared a single time. The rearrangement joins TRBV30 to TRBJ1-6; D is ambiguous. This CDR3 region has 14 residues. Germline V gene lookup returns CDR1 GTSNPN and CDR2 SVGIG (reference sequence). Trimming took 4 bases from V and 7 from J, leaving 14 bases between them. The CDR3 nucleotides read TGTGCCTGGACCTATTGGGGAAACAATTCACCCCTCCACTTT. The encoded protein is CAWTYWGNNSPLHF.

The chain joins TRBV3-1 (or the pseudogene TRBV3-2) to TRBJ2-7; 9 bases agree with TRBD2. The J call is doubtful: the DNA matches TRBJ2-5 better. The germline CDR1 and CDR2 sequences are LGHDT and YNNKEL (reference sequence). The CDR3 is made up of 15 amino acids. The DNA of the CDR3 is TGTGCCAGCAGCCAGATGCGGGGGGGCGCTGAGACCCAGTACTTC. Its protein is CASSQMRGGAETQYF.

The J gene is TRBJ1-3, the V gene TRBV28; D gene uncertain. The germline V gene encodes CDR1 MDHEN and CDR2 SYDVKM. This CDR3 comprises 13 residues. V lost 10 bases, J lost 0 bases, and 10 bases lay in between. The DNA of the CDR3 is TGTGCCACCATCACGAGCTCTGGAAACACCATATATTTT. Its protein product is CATITSSGNTIYF.

The chain recombines TRBV2 with TRBJ1-5; 10 bases are shared with TRBD1. Germline CDR1 is SNHLY and CDR2 is FYNNEI. The CDR3 loop spans 14 amino acids. V lost 3 bases, J lost 6 bases, and 2 bases stayed unmatched. The CDR3 DNA follows: TGTGCCAGCAGTGATGGGACAGGGGCTCAGCCCCAGCATTTT. Translating gives CASSDGTGAQPQHF. The complete variable domain, with remaining parts taken from reference TRBV2 and TRBJ1-5, reads EPEVTQTPSHQVTQMGQEVILRCVPISNHLYFYWYRQILGQKVEFLVSFYNNEISEKSEIFDDQFSVERPDGSNFTLKIRSTKLEDSAMYFCASSDGTGAQPQHFGDGTRLSIL.

The rearrangement uses TRBV12-3 or TRBV12-4 and TRBJ1-2; D is undetermined. The CDR3 runs 13 residues. Trimming stripped 9 bases from V and 4 bases from J, with 15 bases between. CDR3 protein: CASQPSGSYGYTF. For the CDR3, the DNA is TGTGCCAGTCAACCTTCTGGGAGCTATGGCTACACCTTC.

The rearrangement links TRBV15 to TRBJ2-3; unclear D gene. With 5 bases removed from V and 6 bases from J, the gap between germline ends came to 15 bases. In germline, CDR1 is LNHNV, CDR2 YYDKDF (reference sequence). This CDR3 region has 14 residues. In nucleotides, the CDR3 is TGTGCCACCAGCTTCTATCCTACCGTGGATACGCAGTATTTT. Amino acid sequence: CATSFYPTVDTQYF. Variable domain in full (rest from reference TRBV15 and TRBJ2-3): DAMVIQNPRYQVTQFGKPVTLSCSQTLNHNVMYWYQQKSSQAPKLLFHYYDKDFNNEADTPDNFQSRRPNTSFCFLDIRSPGLGDTAMYLCATSFYPTVDTQYFGPGTRLTVL.

The chain links TRBV29-1 to TRBJ1-1, with D possibly TRBD1 on 5 matching bases. Looked up from germline, CDR1 is SQVTM and CDR2 is ANQGSEA. The CDR3 contains 13 residues. Trimming pared 7 bases from V and 5 bases from J, leaving 17 bases between. The CDR3 DNA reads as TGCAGCGCTAACCGGGACCTCCGGACTGAAGCTTTCTTT. This translates into CSANRDLRTEAFF.

The V gene is TRBV6-5, the J gene TRBJ2-7; the D gene is possibly TRBD1 (5 bases). Germline CDR1 reads MNHEY; CDR2 reads SVGAGI. Trimming removed 3 bases from V and 3 bases from J, with 12 bases in between. The CDR3 runs 14 residues. CDR3 nucleotide sequence: TGTGCCAGCAGTTATCGGCAGGGCCGCTACGAGCAGTACTTC. Its translation: CASSYRQGRYEQYF.

This chain uses TRBV5-1 with TRBJ2-3; 10 nucleotides match TRBD1. Per germline, CDR1 SGHRS and CDR2 YFSETQ. The CDR3 has 15 amino acids. V lost 4 bases, J lost 4 bases, and 6 bases stayed unmatched. The CDR3 DNA sequence: TGCGCCAGCAGCCAGACAGGGGGCCCTGCAGATACGCAGTATTTT. This gives the protein CASSQTGGPADTQYF.